The T cell receptor (beta chain) under discussion was sequenced for a study of early T cells in non-severe SARS-CoV-2 infection (dated by TCRdb to the early 2020s). General notes on the study: Because TCR sequencing relied on bulk RNA taken from unsorted whole blood, pairing of alpha and beta chains was not possible.

A case-control design nested within a healthcare worker cohort in London, UK, was used, with weekly nasopharyngeal swab PCR tests and blood sampling performed. Healthcare workers were enrolled in the week of the UK lockdown, from 23 to 31 March 2020, and were followed every week for up to roughly 15 weeks. Paper-wide results and their limitations: Matching against VDJdb was skewed toward anti-spike CD8 responses, likely underestimated virus-specific expansions, and missed private and CD4 specificities.

V is cut by 0 bases and J by 7 bases, and the space between the germline ends is 5 bases. Taken from cysteine to phenylalanine, the CDR3 has 11 residues. The entry retains the CDR3 DNA only, 33 bases that are in frame from base 1. The germline V gene encodes CDR1 SGHRS and CDR2 YFSETQ. The table lists this clonotype with many counts. No cognate antigen has been identified for it. Base qualities are not recorded, but no much larger clone differs from it by a single base. The receptor library was made with 5' RACE. For sequencing, a NextSeq 500 was employed. To correct for sequencing error and PCR bias, the TCR library protocol tagged individual cDNA molecules with unique molecular identifiers. Both TCR alpha and beta chains were sequenced, and tight co-correlation was observed between alpha and beta sequence abundances in each sample. The study's processing was this. Decombinator V4 was used to annotate the V gene, J gene and CDR3 of the TCR sequences. TCRs were defined as expanded if a significant change between any two time points was detected under a Poisson model with p below 0.0001. TCR abundances were normalised to the total number of TCRs sequenced per sample and expressed as counts per million. MAIT TCRs were defined by TRAV1-2 paired with TRAJ12, TRAJ20 or TRAJ33, and iNKT TCRs by TRAV10 paired with TRAJ18. VDJdb, accessed 1 November 2021, was searched for CMV, EBV and SARS-CoV-2 annotated TCRs, with TCRs annotated for multiple antigens excluded. The public reads were quality trimmed at Q25 with fastp and then assembled into clones with MiXCR by TCRdb, keeping productive beta chains. Each entry merges the rows of one CDR3 protein and shows their most common DNA and genes. What appears here as the V and J calls and clone size reflects TCRdb's work, not the paper's. Counted in this sample were tens of thousands of distinct CDR3 sequences; approximately 6.6% of them appeared once. Jointly, the top ten make up 34% of the sample.

The chain employs TRBV5-1 and TRBJ2-7, with no D gene named confidently. This sequence originates from an adult who was a healthcare worker with PCR-confirmed SARS-CoV-2 infection or an uninfected control (not recorded which). The source was whole blood, collected at baseline. For the CDR3, the sequence is CASSLVGEQYF. At the DNA level, the sequence is TGCGCCAGCAGCTTGGTGGGGGAGCAGTACTTC.